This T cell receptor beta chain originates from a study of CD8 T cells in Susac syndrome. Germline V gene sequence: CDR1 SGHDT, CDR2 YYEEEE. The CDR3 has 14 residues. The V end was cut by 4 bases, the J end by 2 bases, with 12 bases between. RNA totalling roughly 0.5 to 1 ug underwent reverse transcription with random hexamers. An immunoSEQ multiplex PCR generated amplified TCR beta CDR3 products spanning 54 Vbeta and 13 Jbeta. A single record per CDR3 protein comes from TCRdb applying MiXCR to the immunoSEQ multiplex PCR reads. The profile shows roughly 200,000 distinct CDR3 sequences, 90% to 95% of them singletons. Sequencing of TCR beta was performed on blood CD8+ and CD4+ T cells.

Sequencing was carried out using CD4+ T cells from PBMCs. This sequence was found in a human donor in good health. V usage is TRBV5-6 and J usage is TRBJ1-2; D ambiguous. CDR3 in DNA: TGTGCCAGCAGCCCACTGCAGGCCAACTATGGCTACACCTTC. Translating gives CASSPLQANYGYTF.